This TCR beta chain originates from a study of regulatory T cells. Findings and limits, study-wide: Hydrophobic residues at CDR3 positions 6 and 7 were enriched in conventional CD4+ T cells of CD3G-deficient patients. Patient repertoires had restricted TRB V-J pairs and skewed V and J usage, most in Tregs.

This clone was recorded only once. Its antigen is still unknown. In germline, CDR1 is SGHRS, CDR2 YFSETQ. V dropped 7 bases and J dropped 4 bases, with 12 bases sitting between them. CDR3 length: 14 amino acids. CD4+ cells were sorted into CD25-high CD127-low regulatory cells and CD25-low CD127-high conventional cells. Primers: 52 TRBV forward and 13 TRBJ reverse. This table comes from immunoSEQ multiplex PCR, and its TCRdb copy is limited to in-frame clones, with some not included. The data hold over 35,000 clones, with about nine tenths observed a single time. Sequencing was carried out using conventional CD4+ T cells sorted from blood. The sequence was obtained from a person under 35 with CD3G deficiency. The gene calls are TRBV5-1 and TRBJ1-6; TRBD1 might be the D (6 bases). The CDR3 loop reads CASRKGDYNSPLHF. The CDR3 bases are TGCGCCAGCCGTAAGGGGGATTATAATTCACCCCTCCACTTT.